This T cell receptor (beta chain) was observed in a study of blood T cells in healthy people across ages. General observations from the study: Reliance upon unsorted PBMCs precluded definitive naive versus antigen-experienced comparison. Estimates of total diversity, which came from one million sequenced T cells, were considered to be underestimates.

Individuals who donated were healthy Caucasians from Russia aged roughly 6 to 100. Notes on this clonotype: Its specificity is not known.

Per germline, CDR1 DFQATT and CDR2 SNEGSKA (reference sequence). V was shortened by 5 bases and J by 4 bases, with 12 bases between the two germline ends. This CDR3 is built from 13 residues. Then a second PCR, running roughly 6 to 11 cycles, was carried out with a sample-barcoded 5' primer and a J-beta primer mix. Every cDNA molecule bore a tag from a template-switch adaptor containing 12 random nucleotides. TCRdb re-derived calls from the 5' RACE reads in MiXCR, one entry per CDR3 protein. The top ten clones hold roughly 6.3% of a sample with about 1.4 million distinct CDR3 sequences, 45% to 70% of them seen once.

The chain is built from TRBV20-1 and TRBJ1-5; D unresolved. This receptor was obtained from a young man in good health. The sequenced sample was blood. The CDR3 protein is CSALQGINQPQHF. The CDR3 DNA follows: TGCAGTGCTCTTCAAGGGATTAATCAGCCCCAGCATTTT.